This record covers a single TCR beta chain. V was clipped by 3 bases and J by 10 bases, with 13 bases between them. Germline CDR1 and CDR2: LNHDA and SQIVND (reference sequence). The CDR3 contains 14 residues. Repertoires were generated with immunoSEQ multiplex PCR, while TCRdb's copy carries only in-frame clones and drops some. The sample carries approximately 78,000 clones, around 89% recorded once. The entry originates in a study of OX40 agonist ivuxolimab in advanced cancers. V is TRBV19 and J is TRBJ1-6; weak D call: TRBD1 (5 bases). The specimen comprised CD4+ or CD8+ T cells sorted from blood, sampled in a trial of the OX40 agonist ivuxolimab. The clonotype comes from an adult with an advanced solid tumor such as melanoma, head and neck, liver or kidney cancer. This chain's CDR3 is CASSIGQGGSPLHF. The CDR3 coding sequence is TGTGCCAGTAGTATCGGGCAGGGAGGATCACCCCTCCACTTT.